The subject of this entry is one T cell receptor (beta chain). The entry originates in a study of blood T cells in healthy people across ages. CDR3 length equals 15 residues. J lost 8 bases, V lost 2 bases, and 5 bases had no gene match. Germline V lookup: CDR1 SEHNR, CDR2 FQNEAQ (reference sequence). The use of a sample-barcoded 5' primer and a J-beta primer mix characterized a second PCR of roughly 7 to 11 cycles. TCRdb independently ran MiXCR on the 5' RACE reads; one entry per CDR3 protein. The sample includes 1.4 million or so distinct CDR3 sequences, 35% to 45% of them seen just once. The sample taken for sequencing was blood. This TCR was recovered from a woman aged 18-35 years in good health. This chain connects TRBV7-9 to TRBJ1-6; 8 bases match TRBD1. The CDR3 nucleotides are TGTGCCAGCAGCTTACGTGGACAGGGAGATTCACCCCTCCACTTT. It encodes CASSLRGQGDSPLHF. The full variable domain, in which reference TRBV7-9 and TRBJ1-6 provide the parts outside the CDR3, is DTGVSQNPRHKITKRGQNVTFRCDPISEHNRLYWYRQTLGQGPEFLTYFQNEAQLEKSRLLSDRFSAERPKGSFSTLEIQRTEQGDSAMYLCASSLRGQGDSPLHFGNGTRLTVT.